The clone carrying this T cell receptor (beta chain) was seen many times. Its antigen remains unknown. The data are from a study of regulatory T cells in long-lasting Graves disease. Time point denoted: newly diagnosed GD, antithyroid drugs for less than 3 months. PBMC RNA served as the TCR library source. With iRepertoire HTBI primers and Arm-PCR of CDR3 regions, TCR beta libraries were built. TCRdb analysed the multiplex PCR reads with MiXCR anew, one entry per CDR3 protein. The data show 450,000 to 600,000 distinct CDR3 sequences, less than 15% seen once. V lost 4 bases and J lost 5; bases outside the gene matches: 14. Germline-derived CDR1 and CDR2 are SEHNR and FQNEAQ (reference sequence). The CDR3 has 16 amino acids. Study-wide points: A reduction in accuracy may have resulted from the small sample size. Among samples with persistent disease, TRBV28, TRBJ1-2 and TRBJ2-5 were favored.

This same sample was also taken into another study, of T cells in Graves' hyperthyroidism and ophthalmopathy. That paper notes: Diagnosis of hyperthyroidism was new in patients aged 18 to 65, and its duration was under 2 months.

The clonotype originates from a man younger than 45 with Graves disease. Source: peripheral blood mononuclear cells (PBMCs), taken at new diagnosis, from a patient treated with antithyroid drugs. V gene TRBV7-9 combines with J gene TRBJ2-7; TRBD2 matches 7 bases. The CDR3 DNA follows: TGTGCCAGCAGCTCGCACGAACTAGCGCGGTCCCACGAGCAGTACTTC. Amino acids: CASSSHELARSHEQYF. Full variable domain (missing parts from reference TRBV7-9 and TRBJ2-7): DTGVSQNPRHKITKRGQNVTFRCDPISEHNRLYWYRQTLGQGPEFLTYFQNEAQLEKSRLLSDRFSAERPKGSFSTLEIQRTEQGDSAMYLCASSSHELARSHEQYFGPGTRLTVT.